This entry describes one TCR beta chain. The antigen is unknown. These data are taken from a study of CD8 T cells in ankylosing spondylitis. Study-level findings and limits: What appeared characteristic of ankylosing spondylitis blood was a TCR beta motif of eight highly homologous variants. Reported data indicate significant enrichment of disease-linked clones within matched ankylosing spondylitis synovial fluid. Some motif variants were previously reported in reactive arthritis synovial fluid and blood.

This CDR3 comprises 14 residues. After removal of 4 bases from V and 5 bases from J, the junction contained 5 bases not matched to a gene. Germline V gene sequence: CDR1 SGHDN, CDR2 FVKESK. MiXCR was run by TCRdb on the 5' RACE reads, yielding one entry per CDR3 protein. The profile covers 390,000 or so distinct CDR3 sequences, with more than 20% appearing a single time and about a sixth taken by the ten largest. The chain uses TRBV14 and TRBJ1-2, with 9 nucleotides matching TRBD1. Sequenced: blood, either unsorted or a sorted T cell fraction (not recorded which). The sequence was obtained from a male donor with ankylosing spondylitis. Here the CDR3 DNA reads TGTGCCAGCAGCCGCTTACAGGGGGCATATGGCTACACCTTC. Its protein product is CASSRLQGAYGYTF.